This entry concerns a single TCR beta chain. In germline, CDR1 is MGHDK, CDR2 SYGVNS. This CDR3 has 14 residues. Trimming cost V 4 bases and J 6 bases; bases outside gene matches: 8. These data are taken from a study of blood T cell repertoires in COVID-19. Produced via immunoSEQ multiplex PCR; TCRdb's table is partial and in-frame only. The sample has 130,000 or so clones; 88% are singletons. The TCR sequence derives from a man aged 45-65 years with acute or convalescent COVID-19. The V gene is TRBV25-1, the J gene TRBJ1-2; 7 positions agree with TRBD1. Sequenced: peripheral blood. CDR3 nucleotide sequence: TGTGCCAGCAGTGCGAATACAGGGGATCATGGCTACACCTTC. Translation: CASSANTGDHGYTF.